Listed below are T cell receptor beta chains from one sample, sequenced in a study of blood T cell repertoires in COVID-19. The method was immunoSEQ multiplex PCR; TCRdb's version includes in-frame clones alone and lacks a portion of them. The data contain nearly 100,000 clones, 84% of them seen just once; the ten biggest clones take up 17%. Sequenced input: peripheral blood. The receptor set was obtained from a woman in her sixties with acute or convalescent COVID-19. The CDR3 runs from the conserved cysteine through the conserved F or W. The D gene is left open where the match is weak. Expanded clones get a size class; other rows say once, few or many, or leave the size out.

cdr3_nt cdr3_aa j_call d_call cdr3_length v_call clone_size
TGTGCCAGCAGCTTAAGTCCAGGGACAAACACTGAAGCTTTCTTT CASSLSPGTNTEAFF TRBJ1-1 NA 15 TRBV11-2 few
TGTGCCAGCAGCGCGGGGACAGCTAGCAATCAGCCCCAGCATTTT CASSAGTASNQPQHF TRBJ1-5 TRBD1 15 TRBV11-3 once
TGTGCCTGGGACACACCGAATCAGCCCCAGCATTTT CAWDTPNQPQHF TRBJ1-5 NA 12 TRBV30 NA
TGTGCCTGGAGTAGGGGGCCAGGTACGCAGTATTTT CAWSRGPGTQYF TRBJ2-3 TRBD1 12 TRBV30 few
TGTGCCAGCAGCTTACGGGGGGGCGCGTACGGAAACACCATATATTTT CASSLRGGAYGNTIYF TRBJ1-3 NA 16 TRBV11-3 NA
TGTGCCAGCAGCTCCTACCTGGGACAGGGAGGAGACGGTGAAAAACTGTTTTTT CASSSYLGQGGDGEKLFF TRBJ1-4 TRBD1 18 TRBV11-2 NA
TGTGCCAGCAGCCTCCAGATCCGAAACACTGAAGCTTTCTTT CASSLQIRNTEAFF TRBJ1-1 NA 14 TRBV11-2 NA
TGTGCCAGCAGCTTAAGGACAGGGGAGAATTCACCCCTCCACTTT CASSLRTGENSPLHF TRBJ1-6 TRBD1 15 TRBV7-3 many
TGTGCCAGCAGTTCTCGACTAGCGACGATGTACAATGAGCAGTTCTTC CASSSRLATMYNEQFF TRBJ2-1 TRBD2 16 TRBV2 NA
TGTGCCAGCAGTCAGACGAACACCGGGGAGCTGTTTTTT CASSQTNTGELFF TRBJ2-2 NA 13 TRBV28 NA
TGTGCCAGCAGTTTAGGGGGCAGGACCCAGCATTTT CASSLGGRTQHF TRBJ1-5 NA 12 TRBV12-3/TRBV12-4 NA
TGTGCCAGCAGCCCACGCTCGCAGGGGGAAGCTTTCTTT CASSPRSQGEAFF TRBJ1-1 NA 13 TRBV5-4 NA
TGTGCCAGCAGCCAACGAAATAGCGGGGTTAGGGAGCAGTTCTTC CASSQRNSGVREQFF TRBJ2-1 TRBD2 15 TRBV3-1/TRBV3-2 NA
TGTGCCAGCAGCCAAGCACAGGTGGGCTATGGCTACACCTTC CASSQAQVGYGYTF TRBJ1-2 NA 14 TRBV3-1/TRBV3-2 NA